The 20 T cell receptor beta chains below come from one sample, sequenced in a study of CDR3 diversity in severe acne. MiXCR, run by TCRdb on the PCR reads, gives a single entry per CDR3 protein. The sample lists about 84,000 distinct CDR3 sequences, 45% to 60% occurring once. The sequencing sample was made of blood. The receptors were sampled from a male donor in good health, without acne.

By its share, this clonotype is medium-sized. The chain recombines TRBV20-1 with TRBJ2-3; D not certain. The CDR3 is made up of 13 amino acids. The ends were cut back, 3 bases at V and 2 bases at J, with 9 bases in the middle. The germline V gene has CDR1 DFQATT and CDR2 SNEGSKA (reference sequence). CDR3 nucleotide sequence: TGCAGTGCTAGTTCTAGAGTCACAGATACGCAGTATTTT. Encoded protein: CSASSRVTDTQYF.

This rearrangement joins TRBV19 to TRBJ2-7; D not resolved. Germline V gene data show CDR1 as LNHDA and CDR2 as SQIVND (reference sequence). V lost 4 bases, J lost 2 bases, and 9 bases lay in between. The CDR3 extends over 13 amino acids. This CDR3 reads CASSTDAAYEQYF. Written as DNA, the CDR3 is TGTGCCAGTAGTACGGACGCGGCCTACGAGCAGTACTTC.

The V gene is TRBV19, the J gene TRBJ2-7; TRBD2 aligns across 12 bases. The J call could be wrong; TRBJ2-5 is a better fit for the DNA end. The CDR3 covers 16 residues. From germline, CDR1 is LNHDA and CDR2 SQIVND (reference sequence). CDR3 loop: CASSRTSGDWVETQYF. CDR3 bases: TGTGCCAGTAGTCGGACTAGCGGGGATTGGGTAGAGACCCAGTACTTC.

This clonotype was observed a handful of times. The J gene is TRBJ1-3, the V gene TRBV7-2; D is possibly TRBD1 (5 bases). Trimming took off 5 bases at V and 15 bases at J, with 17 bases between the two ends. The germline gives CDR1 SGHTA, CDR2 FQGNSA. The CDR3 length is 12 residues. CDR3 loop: CASSQYRGDEYF. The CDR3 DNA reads TGTGCCAGCAGCCAGTACCGGGGGGACGAATATTTT.

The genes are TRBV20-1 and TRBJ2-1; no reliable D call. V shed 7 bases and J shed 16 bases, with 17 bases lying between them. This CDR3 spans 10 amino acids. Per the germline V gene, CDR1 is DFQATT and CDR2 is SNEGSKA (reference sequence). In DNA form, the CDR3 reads TGCAGTGAAATGGGTGGAATGGTCTTCTTC. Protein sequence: CSEMGGMVFF.

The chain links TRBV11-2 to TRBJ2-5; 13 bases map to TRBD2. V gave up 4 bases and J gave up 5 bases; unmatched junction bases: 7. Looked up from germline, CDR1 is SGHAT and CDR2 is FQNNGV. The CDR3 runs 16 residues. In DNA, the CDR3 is TGTGCCAGCAGCTCCGGACTAGCGGGAGACGAGGAGACCCAGTACTTC. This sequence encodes CASSSGLAGDEETQYF.

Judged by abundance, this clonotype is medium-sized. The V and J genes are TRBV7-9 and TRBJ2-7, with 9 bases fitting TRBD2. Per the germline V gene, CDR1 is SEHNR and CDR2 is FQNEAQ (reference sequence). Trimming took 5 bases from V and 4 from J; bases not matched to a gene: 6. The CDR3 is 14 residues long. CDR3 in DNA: TGTGCCAGCAGCCCCAGACTAGCGGAGTACGAGCAGTACTTC. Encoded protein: CASSPRLAEYEQYF.

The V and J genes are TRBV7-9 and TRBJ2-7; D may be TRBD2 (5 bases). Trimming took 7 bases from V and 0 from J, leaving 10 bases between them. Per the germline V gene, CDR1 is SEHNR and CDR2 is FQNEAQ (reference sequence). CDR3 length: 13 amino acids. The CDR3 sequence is CASIRENSYEQYF. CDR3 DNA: TGTGCCAGCATAAGGGAGAACTCCTACGAGCAGTACTTC.

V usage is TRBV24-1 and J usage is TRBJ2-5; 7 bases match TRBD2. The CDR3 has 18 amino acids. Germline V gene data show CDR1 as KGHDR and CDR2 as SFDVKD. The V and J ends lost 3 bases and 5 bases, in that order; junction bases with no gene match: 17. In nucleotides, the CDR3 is TGTGCCACCAGTGATCCGACTAGCAGTACTCGGTTGGATGAGACCCAGTACTTC. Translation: CATSDPTSSTRLDETQYF.

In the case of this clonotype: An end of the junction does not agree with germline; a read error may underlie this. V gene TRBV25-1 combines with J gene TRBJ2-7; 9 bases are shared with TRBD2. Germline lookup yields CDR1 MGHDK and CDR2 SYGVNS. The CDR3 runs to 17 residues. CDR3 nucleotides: TGTGCCAGCAGTGGCTTCTTTAGCGGGAGATCCGCCGGGGAGCTGTACTTC. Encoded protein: CASSGFFSGRSAGELYF.

CDR3 nucleotides: TGTGCCAGCAGCCTCGAGGCGGTAGCTCAAGAGACCCAGTACTTC. Its translation is CASSLEAVAQETQYF. V gene TRBV2 combines with J gene TRBJ2-5; D gene ambiguous. Germline CDR1 reads SNHLY; CDR2 reads FYNNEI. The length of the CDR3 is 15 residues. V lost 6 bases, J lost 2 bases, and 16 bases lay in between.

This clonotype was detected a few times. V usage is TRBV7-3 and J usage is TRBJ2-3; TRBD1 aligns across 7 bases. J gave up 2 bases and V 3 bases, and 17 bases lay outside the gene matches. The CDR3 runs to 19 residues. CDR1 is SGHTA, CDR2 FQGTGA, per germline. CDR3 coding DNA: TGTGCCAGCAGCTTCTCGACAGGGCGCCGTAAGACTGACACAGATACGCAGTATTTT. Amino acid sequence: CASSFSTGRRKTDTDTQYF.

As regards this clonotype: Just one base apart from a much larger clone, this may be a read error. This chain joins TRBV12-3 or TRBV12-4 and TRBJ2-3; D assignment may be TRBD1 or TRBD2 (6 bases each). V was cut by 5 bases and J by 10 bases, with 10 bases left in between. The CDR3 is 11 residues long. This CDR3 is CASSPRGAQYF. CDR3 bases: TGTGCCAGCAGTCCTAGGGGGGCGCAGTATTTT.

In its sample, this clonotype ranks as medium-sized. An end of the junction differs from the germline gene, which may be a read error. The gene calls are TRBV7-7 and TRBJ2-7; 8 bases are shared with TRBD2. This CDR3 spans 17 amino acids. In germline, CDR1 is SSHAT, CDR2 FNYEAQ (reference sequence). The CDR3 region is CASSLARFSGDKDEQYF. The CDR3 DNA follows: TGTGCTAGCAGCTTGGCCCGTTTTAGCGGGGATAAGGACGAGCAGTACTTC.

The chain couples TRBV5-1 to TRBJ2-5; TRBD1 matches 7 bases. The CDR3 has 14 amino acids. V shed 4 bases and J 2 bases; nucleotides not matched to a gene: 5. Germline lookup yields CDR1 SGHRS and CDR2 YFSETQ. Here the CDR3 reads CASSTGQRQETQYF. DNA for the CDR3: TGCGCCAGCAGCACGGGACAGCGGCAAGAGACCCAGTACTTC.

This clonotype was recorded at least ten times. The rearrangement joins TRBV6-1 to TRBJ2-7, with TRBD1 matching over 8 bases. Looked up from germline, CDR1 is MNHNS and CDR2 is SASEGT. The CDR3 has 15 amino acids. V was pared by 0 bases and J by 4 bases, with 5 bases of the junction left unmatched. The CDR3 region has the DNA TGTGCCAGCAGTGAAGCGGACAGGGTAGGGTACGAGCAGTACTTC. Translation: CASSEADRVGYEQYF.

The CDR3 here is CATSEQGGIETQYF. CDR3 in DNA: TGTGCCACCAGTGAACAAGGGGGCATTGAGACCCAGTACTTC. V gene TRBV24-1 combines with J gene TRBJ2-5; 7 bases are a match to TRBD1. This CDR3 region has 14 residues. V shed 4 bases and J 5 bases; nucleotides not matched to a gene: 6. The germline gives CDR1 KGHDR, CDR2 SFDVKD.

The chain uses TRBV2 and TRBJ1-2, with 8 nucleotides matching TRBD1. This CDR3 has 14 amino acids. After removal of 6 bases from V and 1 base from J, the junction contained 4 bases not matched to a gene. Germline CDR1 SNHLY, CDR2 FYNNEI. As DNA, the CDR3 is TGTGCCAGCAGGGTCGGACAGGGTAACTATGGCTACACCTTC. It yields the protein CASRVGQGNYGYTF.

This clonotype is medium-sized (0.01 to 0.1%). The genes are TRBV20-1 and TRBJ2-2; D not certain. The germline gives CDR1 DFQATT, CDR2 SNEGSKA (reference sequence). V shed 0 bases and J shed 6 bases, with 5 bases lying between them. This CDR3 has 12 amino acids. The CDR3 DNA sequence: TGCAGTGCTAGAGAGCGATCCGGGGAGCTGTTTTTT. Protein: CSARERSGELFF.

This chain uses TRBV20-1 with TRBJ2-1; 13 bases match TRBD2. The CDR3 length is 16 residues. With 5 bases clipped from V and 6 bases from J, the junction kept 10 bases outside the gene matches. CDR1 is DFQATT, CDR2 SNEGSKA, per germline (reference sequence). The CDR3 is CSALPGLAGRRNEQFF. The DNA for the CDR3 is TGCAGTGCTCTTCCGGGACTAGCGGGGCGTCGCAATGAGCAGTTCTTC.